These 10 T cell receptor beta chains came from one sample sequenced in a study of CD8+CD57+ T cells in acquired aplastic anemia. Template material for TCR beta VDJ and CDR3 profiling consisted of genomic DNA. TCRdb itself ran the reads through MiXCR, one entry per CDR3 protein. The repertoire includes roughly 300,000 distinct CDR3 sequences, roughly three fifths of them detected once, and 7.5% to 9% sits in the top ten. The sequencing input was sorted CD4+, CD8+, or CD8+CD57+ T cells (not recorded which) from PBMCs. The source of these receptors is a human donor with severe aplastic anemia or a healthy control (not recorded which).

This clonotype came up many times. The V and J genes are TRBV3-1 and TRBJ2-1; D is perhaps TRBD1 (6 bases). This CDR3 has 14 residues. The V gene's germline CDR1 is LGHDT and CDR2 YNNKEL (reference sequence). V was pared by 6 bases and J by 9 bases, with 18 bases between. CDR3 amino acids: CASSHPLGRGEQFF. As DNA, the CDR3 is TGTGCCAGCAGTCACCCGTTGGGCAGGGGTGAGCAGTTCTTC.

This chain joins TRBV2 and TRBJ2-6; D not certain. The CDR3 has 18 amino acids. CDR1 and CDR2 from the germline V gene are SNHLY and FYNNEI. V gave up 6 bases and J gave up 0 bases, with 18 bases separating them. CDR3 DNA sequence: TGTGCCAGCAGGGCGTTTAGGACGGGTAGCTCTGGGGCCAACGTCCTGACTTTC. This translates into CASRAFRTGSSGANVLTF.

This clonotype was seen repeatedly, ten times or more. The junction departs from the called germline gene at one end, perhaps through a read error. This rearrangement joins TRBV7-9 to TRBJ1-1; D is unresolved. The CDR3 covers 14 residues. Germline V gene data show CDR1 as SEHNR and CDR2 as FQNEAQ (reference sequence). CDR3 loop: CASSLAGKNSEAFF. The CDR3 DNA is TGTGCCAGCAGCTTAGCAGGGAAGAACTCTGAAGCTTTCTTT.

The CDR3 bases are TGTGCCAGCAGTTACCTGACAGGGGGAAGCGAGCAGTACTTC. This gives the protein CASSYLTGGSEQYF. The chain is built from TRBV7-9 and TRBJ2-7; 9 bases are a match to TRBD1. Germline CDR1 is SEHNR and CDR2 is FQNEAQ (reference sequence). With 6 bases clipped from V and 6 bases from J, the junction kept 9 bases outside the gene matches. This CDR3 contains 14 residues.

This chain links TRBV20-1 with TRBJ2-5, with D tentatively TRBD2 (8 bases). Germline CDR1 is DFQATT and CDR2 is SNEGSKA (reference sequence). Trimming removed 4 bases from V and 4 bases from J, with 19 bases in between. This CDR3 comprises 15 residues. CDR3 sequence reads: CSAKRAGAGGETQYF. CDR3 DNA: TGCAGTGCTAAGAGAGCGGGGGCAGGGGGAGAGACCCAGTACTTC.

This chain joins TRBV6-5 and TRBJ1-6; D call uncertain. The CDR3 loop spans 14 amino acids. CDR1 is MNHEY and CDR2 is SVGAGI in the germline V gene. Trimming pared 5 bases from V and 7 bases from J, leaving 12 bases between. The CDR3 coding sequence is TGTGCCAGCAGTCCTCCCGGGATGAATTCACCCCTCCACTTT. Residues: CASSPPGMNSPLHF.

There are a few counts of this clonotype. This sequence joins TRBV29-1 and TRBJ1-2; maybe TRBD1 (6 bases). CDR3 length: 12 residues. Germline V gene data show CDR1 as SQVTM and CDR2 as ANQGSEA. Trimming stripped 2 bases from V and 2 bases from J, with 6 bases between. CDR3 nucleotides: TGCAGCGTTGAAAGGGGGAACTATGGCTACACCTTC. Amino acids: CSVERGNYGYTF.

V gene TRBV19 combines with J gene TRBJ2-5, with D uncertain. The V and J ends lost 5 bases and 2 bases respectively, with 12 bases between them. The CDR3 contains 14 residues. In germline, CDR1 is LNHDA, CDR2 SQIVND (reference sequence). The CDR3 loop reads CASSRGGLQETQYF. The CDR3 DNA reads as TGTGCCAGTAGTCGCGGCGGATTACAAGAGACCCAGTACTTC. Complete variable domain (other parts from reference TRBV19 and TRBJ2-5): DGGITQSPKYLFRKEGQNVTLSCEQNLNHDAMYWYRQDPGQGLRLIYYSQIVNDFQKGDIAEGYSVSREKKESFPLTVTSAQKNPTAFYLCASSRGGLQETQYFGPGTRLLVL.

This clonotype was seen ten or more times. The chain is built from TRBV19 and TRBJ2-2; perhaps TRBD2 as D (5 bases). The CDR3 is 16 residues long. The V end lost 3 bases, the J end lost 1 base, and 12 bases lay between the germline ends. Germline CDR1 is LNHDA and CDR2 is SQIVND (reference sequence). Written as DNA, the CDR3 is TGTGCCAGTAGTATGCCGACCGGGGTGAACACCGGGGAGCTGTTTTTT. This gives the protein CASSMPTGVNTGELFF.

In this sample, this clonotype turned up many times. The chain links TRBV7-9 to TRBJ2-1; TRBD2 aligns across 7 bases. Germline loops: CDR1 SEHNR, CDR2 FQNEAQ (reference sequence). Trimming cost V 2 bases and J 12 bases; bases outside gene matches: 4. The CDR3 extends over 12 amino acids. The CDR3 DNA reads TGTGCCAGCAGCTTAATTGGGGGGGGGCAGTTCTTC. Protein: CASSLIGGGQFF.